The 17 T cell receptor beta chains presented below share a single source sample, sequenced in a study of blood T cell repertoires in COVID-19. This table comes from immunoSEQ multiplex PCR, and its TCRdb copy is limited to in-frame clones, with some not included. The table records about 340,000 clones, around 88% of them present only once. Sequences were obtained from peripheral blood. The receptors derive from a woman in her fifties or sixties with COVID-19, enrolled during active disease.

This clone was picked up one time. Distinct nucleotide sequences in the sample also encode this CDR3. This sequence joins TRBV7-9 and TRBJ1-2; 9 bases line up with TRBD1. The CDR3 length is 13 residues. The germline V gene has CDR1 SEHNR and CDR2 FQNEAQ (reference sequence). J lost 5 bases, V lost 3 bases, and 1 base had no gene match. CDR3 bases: TGTGCCAGCAGCTTCGGACAGGGGTATGGCTACACCTTC. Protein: CASSFGQGYGYTF. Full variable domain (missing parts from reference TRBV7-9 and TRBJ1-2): DTGVSQNPRHKITKRGQNVTFRCDPISEHNRLYWYRQTLGQGPEFLTYFQNEAQLEKSRLLSDRFSAERPKGSFSTLEIQRTEQGDSAMYLCASSFGQGYGYTFGSGTRLTVV.

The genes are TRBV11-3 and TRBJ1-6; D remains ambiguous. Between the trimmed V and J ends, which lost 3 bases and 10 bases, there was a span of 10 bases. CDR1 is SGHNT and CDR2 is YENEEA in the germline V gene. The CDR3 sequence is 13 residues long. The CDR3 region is CASSLEDGSPLHF. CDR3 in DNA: TGTGCCAGCAGCTTGGAGGACGGATCACCCCTCCACTTT. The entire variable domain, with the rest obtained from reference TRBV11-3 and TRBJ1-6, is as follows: EAGVVQSPRYKIIEKKQPVAFWCNPISGHNTLYWYLQNLGQGPELLIRYENEEAVDDSQLPKDRFSAERLKGVDSTLKIQPAELGDSAVYLCASSLEDGSPLHFGNGTRLTVT.

As DNA, the CDR3 is TGTGCCAGCAGCGTAGTGGAGGGAAGTTATGGCTACACCTTC. Encoded protein: CASSVVEGSYGYTF. The chain joins TRBV9 to TRBJ1-2; D uncertain. Germline V gene data show CDR1 as SGDLS and CDR2 as YYNGEE. This CDR3 comprises 14 residues. Trimming took off 0 bases at V and 5 bases at J, with 11 bases between the two ends. The full variable domain, rest sourced from reference TRBV9 and TRBJ1-2, is DSGVTQTPKHLITATGQRVTLRCSPRSGDLSVYWYQQSLDQGLQFLIQYYNGEERAKGNILERFSAQQFPDLHSELNLSSLELGDSALYFCASSVVEGSYGYTFGSGTRLTVV.

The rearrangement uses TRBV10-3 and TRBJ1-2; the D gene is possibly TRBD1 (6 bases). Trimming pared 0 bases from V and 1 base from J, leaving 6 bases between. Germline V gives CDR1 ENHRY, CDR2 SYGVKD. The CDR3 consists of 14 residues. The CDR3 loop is CAISESDSNYGYTF. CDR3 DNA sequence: TGTGCCATCAGTGAGTCGGACAGTAACTATGGCTACACCTTC.

CDR3 loop: CASSLASSGKTQYF. DNA for the CDR3: TGCGCCAGCAGCTTGGCTAGCAGTGGTAAGACCCAGTACTTC. The chain is built from TRBV5-1 and TRBJ2-5; tentatively, D is TRBD2 (5 bases). The CDR3 totals 14 residues. V gave up 0 bases and J gave up 6 bases, with 12 bases separating them. The germline V gene encodes CDR1 SGHRS and CDR2 YFSETQ.

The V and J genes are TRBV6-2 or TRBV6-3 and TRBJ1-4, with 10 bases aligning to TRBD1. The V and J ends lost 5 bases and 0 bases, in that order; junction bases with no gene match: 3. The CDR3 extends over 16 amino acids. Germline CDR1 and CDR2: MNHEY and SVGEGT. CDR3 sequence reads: CASSRGTGATNEKLFF. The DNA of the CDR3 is TGTGCCAGCAGTCGGGGGACAGGGGCAACTAATGAAAAACTGTTTTTT.

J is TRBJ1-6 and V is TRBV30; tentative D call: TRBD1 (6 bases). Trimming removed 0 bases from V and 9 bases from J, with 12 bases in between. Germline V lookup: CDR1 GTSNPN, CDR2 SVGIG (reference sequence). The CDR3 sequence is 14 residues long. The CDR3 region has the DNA TGTGCCTGGAGTGTAGGGGGTCGAGGTTCACCCCTCCACTTT. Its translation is CAWSVGGRGSPLHF.

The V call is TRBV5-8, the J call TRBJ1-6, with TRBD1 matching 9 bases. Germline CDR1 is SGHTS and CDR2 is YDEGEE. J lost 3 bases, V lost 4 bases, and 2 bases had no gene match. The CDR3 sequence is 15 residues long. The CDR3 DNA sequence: TGTGCCAGCAGCCTGGGACAGGGCTATAATTCACCCCTCCACTTT. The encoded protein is CASSLGQGYNSPLHF.

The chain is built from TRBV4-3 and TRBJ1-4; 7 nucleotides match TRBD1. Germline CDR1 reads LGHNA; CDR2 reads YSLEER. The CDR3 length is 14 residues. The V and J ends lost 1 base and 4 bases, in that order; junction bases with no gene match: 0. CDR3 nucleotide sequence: TGCGCCAGCAGCCAAGGACAGGGTAATGAAAAACTGTTTTTT. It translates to CASSQGQGNEKLFF.

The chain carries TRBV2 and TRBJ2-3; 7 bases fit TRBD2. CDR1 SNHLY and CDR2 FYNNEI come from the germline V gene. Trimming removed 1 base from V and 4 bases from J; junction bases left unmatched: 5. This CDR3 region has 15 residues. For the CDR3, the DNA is TGTGCCAGCAGTGAAGACGCGGGGGTGGCAGATACGCAGTATTTT. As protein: CASSEDAGVADTQYF.

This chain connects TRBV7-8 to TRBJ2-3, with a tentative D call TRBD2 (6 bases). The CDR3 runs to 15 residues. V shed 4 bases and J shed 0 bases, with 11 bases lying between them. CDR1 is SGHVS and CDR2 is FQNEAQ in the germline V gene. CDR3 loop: CASSSGLVSTDTQYF. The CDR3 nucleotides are TGTGCCAGCAGCTCGGGACTGGTTAGCACAGATACGCAGTATTTT.

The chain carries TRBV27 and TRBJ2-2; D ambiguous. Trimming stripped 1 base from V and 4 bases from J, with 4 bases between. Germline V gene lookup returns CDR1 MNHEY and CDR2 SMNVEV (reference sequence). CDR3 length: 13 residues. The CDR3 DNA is TGTGCCAGCAGTTTATTCCGCACCGGGGAGCTGTTTTTT. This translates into CASSLFRTGELFF.

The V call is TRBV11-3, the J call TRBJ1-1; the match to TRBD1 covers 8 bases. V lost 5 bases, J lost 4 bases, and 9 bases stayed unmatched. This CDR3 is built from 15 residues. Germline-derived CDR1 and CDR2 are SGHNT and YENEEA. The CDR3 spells CASSGKTGEGTEAFF. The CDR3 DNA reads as TGTGCCAGCAGCGGAAAGACAGGGGAGGGCACTGAAGCTTTCTTT.

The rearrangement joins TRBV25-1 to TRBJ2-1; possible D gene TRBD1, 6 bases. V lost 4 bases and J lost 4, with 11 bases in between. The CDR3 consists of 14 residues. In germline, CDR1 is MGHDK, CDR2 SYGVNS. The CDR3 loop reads CASSVLTGYNEQFF. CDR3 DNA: TGTGCCAGCAGTGTCCTCACAGGGTACAATGAGCAGTTCTTC.

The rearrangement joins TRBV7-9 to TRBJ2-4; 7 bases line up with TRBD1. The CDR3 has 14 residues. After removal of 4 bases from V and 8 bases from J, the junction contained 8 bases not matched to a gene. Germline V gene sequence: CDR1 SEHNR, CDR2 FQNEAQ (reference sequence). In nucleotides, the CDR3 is TGTGCCAGCAGCTCGTACGGGCAGGGGGACATTCAGTACTTC. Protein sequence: CASSSYGQGDIQYF.

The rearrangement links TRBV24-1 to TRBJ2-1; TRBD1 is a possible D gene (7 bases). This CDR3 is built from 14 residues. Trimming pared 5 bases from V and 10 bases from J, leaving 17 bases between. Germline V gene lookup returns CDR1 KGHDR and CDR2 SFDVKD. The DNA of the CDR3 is TGTGCCACCAGTGGACAGGGAGGATCTCAGGAGCAGTTCTTC. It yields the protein CATSGQGGSQEQFF.

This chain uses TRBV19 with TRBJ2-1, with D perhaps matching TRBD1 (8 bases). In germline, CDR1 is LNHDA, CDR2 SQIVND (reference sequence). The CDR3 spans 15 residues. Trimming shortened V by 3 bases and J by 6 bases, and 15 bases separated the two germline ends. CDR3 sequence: CASSITGGDTNEQFF. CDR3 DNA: TGTGCCAGTAGTATTACAGGGGGGGATACCAATGAGCAGTTCTTC.